Below, 14 T cell receptor beta chains from the same sample are listed, as sequenced in a study of shared clonotypes between healthy human individuals. This table comes from immunoSEQ multiplex PCR, and its TCRdb copy is limited to in-frame clones, with some not included. This table holds 2,500,000 or so clones, 80% to 95% found once. The sample consisted of naive CD4+ T cells from PBMCs. Subset meaning: CD45RA+ positively selected. These receptors were taken from a young man in good health. Some clones in this sample may be carry-over from other donors' samples.

The chain uses TRBV18 and TRBJ1-1; D unresolved. The CDR3 spans 14 residues. Germline CDR1 reads KGHSH; CDR2 reads LQKENI. The V and J ends lost 6 bases and 2 bases respectively, with 13 bases between them. The CDR3 nucleotides are TGTGCCAGCTCTACTTACGGGCAAAACACTGAAGCTTTCTTT. Translation: CASSTYGQNTEAFF.

The chain carries TRBV30 and TRBJ2-2; D unresolved. The germline gives CDR1 GTSNPN, CDR2 SVGIG (reference sequence). The length of the CDR3 is 14 residues. Deletions cut 3 bases from V and 5 bases from J, with 13 bases between. The CDR3 DNA reads as TGTGCCTGGAGCAGACGCCTCTCGACCGGGGAGCTGTTTTTT. Its translation is CAWSRRLSTGELFF.

V usage is TRBV28 and J usage is TRBJ2-5, with unresolved D. The CDR3 has 14 residues. Trimming took off 6 bases at V and 4 bases at J, with 15 bases between the two ends. Germline CDR1 reads MDHEN; CDR2 reads SYDVKM. The CDR3 region has the DNA TGTGCCAGCAGCTGGGTCAGAGTGGTAGAGACCCAGTACTTC. The encoded protein is CASSWVRVVETQYF.

The chain recombines TRBV7-2 with TRBJ2-1, with 12 bases fitting TRBD2. Germline CDR1 is SGHTA and CDR2 is FQGNSA. The CDR3 runs to 15 residues. V gave up 5 bases and J gave up 8 bases; unmatched junction bases: 7. CDR3 sequence (DNA): TGTGCCAGCAGCATAGGACTAGCGGGAAATCATGAGCAGTTCTTC. Amino acids: CASSIGLAGNHEQFF.

The chain combines TRBV27 with TRBJ2-6; TRBD2 matches 7 bases. CDR3 length equals 17 residues. V dropped 7 bases and J dropped 0; count of bases not matched to a gene: 9. Germline V gene lookup returns CDR1 MNHEY and CDR2 SMNVEV (reference sequence). The DNA of the CDR3 is TGTGCCAGCATTGGGAGGGCAAAGATCTCTGGGGCCAACGTCCTGACTTTC. Protein sequence: CASIGRAKISGANVLTF. Based on the CDR3 plus reference TRBV27 and TRBJ2-6, the full variable domain is EAQVTQNPRYLITVTGKKLTVTCSQNMNHEYMSWYRQDPGLGLRQIYYSMNVEVTDKGDVPEGYKVSRKEKRNFPLILESPSPNQTSLYFCASIGRAKISGANVLTFGAGSRLTVL.

This clone showed up just once. V and J are TRBV19 and TRBJ2-5; 9 bases match TRBD2. CDR1 LNHDA and CDR2 SQIVND come from the germline V gene (reference sequence). This CDR3 comprises 15 residues. J gave up 6 bases and V 6 bases, and 11 bases lay outside the gene matches. The CDR3 loop reads CASSAGLAIVQTQYF. The CDR3 DNA sequence: TGTGCCAGTAGCGCCGGACTAGCGATCGTACAGACCCAGTACTTC.

This sequence joins TRBV4-1 and TRBJ2-7; D possibly uses TRBD1 or TRBD2 (5 bases each). This CDR3 spans 14 amino acids. Germline values: CDR1 MGHRA, CDR2 YSYEKL. V lost 0 bases to trimming and J lost 6 bases, with 12 bases between them. CDR3 region: CASSQDLSGREQYF. CDR3 DNA: TGCGCCAGCAGCCAAGACCTCTCGGGGCGCGAGCAGTACTTC.

Comments on this clone: Other DNA sequences in this sample translate to the same CDR3. V usage is TRBV19 and J usage is TRBJ1-1, with TRBD1 as a possible D gene (5 bases). The germline V and J ends were trimmed by 2 bases and 4 bases, with 11 bases remaining between them. Germline CDR1 is LNHDA and CDR2 is SQIVND (reference sequence). The CDR3 extends over 14 amino acids. The DNA of the CDR3 is TGTGCCAGTAGTATACTCGGGGGAAGCACTGAAGCTTTCTTT. Encoded protein: CASSILGGSTEAFF.

The chain couples TRBV19 to TRBJ1-2; D unclear. Germline CDR1 is LNHDA and CDR2 is SQIVND (reference sequence). V lost 6 bases and J lost 8, with 19 bases in between. This CDR3 comprises 14 residues. CDR3 amino acids: CASRPTGPIGGYTF. The CDR3 coding sequence is TGTGCCAGTAGGCCTACCGGCCCTATTGGGGGCTACACCTTC.

This clone was seen just once. This chain joins TRBV29-1 and TRBJ1-2; tentatively, D is TRBD1 (5 bases). Germline CDR1 is SQVTM and CDR2 is ANQGSEA. Trimming stripped 8 bases from V and 2 bases from J, with 12 bases between. The CDR3 has 12 amino acids. CDR3 DNA sequence: TGCAGCCTCCTCGAGGGGAACTATGGCTACACCTTC. Translated: CSLLEGNYGYTF.

The rearrangement uses TRBV11-3 and TRBJ2-5; 8 bases agree with TRBD2. The CDR3 has 14 amino acids. Germline loops: CDR1 SGHNT, CDR2 YENEEA. The trim removed 2 bases at V and 5 bases at J, leaving 4 bases unmatched. As DNA, the CDR3 is TGTGCCAGCAGCTTATCGGGCGGGAGGGAGACCCAGTACTTC. This sequence encodes CASSLSGGRETQYF.

The genes are TRBV5-1 and TRBJ2-5; a possible D gene is TRBD1 (6 bases). Germline V gene data show CDR1 as SGHRS and CDR2 as YFSETQ. V dropped 3 bases and J dropped 5 bases, with 14 bases sitting between them. CDR3 size: 14 residues. CDR3: CASSYGQRLETQYF. For the CDR3, the DNA is TGCGCCAGCAGCTACGGACAGCGTCTGGAGACCCAGTACTTC.

This clone was recorded once. The rearrangement uses TRBV9 and TRBJ1-2; D not resolved. The V end lost 2 bases, the J end lost 4 bases, and 12 bases lay between the germline ends. The CDR3 has 14 residues. Germline loops: CDR1 SGDLS, CDR2 YYNGEE. CDR3 nucleotides: TGTGCCAGCAGCGTTACGGGGAGGAGCTATGGCTACACCTTC. This translates into CASSVTGRSYGYTF.

This sequence joins TRBV5-8 and TRBJ2-7, with 7 bases aligning to TRBD1. The CDR3 contains 16 residues. With 5 bases clipped from V and 4 bases from J, the junction kept 15 bases outside the gene matches. Germline CDR1 and CDR2: SGHTS and YDEGEE. The CDR3 protein is CASRNGLGQLRYEQYF. The CDR3 DNA is TGTGCCAGCAGGAATGGACTGGGACAGTTGAGGTACGAGCAGTACTTC.